This TCR beta chain was retrieved from a study of cytomegalovirus exposure and HLA in healthy donors. Primers for the PCR totalled 60 Vbeta and 13 Jbeta. Sequenced by immunoSEQ multiplex PCR; TCRdb stores in-frame clones only, minus some. The sample holds around 130,000 clones; roughly three quarters are singletons and the top ten take around 1.5%. Germline CDR1 and CDR2: SNHLY and FYNNEI. CDR3 length: 15 residues. V shed 5 bases and J 3 bases; nucleotides not matched to a gene: 6. This clone was counted only a few times. This clonotype was sampled from a woman aged 18-35 years in good health and CMV-seronegative. Sequenced material: PBMCs. The chain has TRBV2 and TRBJ2-7, with 11 bases fitting TRBD2. The DNA for the CDR3 is TGTGCCAGCAGTAAAGAGACTAGCGGGAACTACGAGCAGTACTTC. Its protein product is CASSKETSGNYEQYF.